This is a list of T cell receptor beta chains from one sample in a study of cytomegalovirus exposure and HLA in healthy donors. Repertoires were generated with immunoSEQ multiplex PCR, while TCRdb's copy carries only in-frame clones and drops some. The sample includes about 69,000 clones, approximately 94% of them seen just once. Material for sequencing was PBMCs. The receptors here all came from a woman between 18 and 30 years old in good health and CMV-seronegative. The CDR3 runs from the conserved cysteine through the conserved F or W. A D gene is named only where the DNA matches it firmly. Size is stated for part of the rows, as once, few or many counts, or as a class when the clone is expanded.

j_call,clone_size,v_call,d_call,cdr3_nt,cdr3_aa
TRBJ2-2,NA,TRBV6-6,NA,TGTGCCAGCAGCCAGATACAGGGAATCGACGGGGAGCTGTTTTTT,CASSQIQGIDGELFF
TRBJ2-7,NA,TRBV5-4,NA,TGTGCCAGCAGCCGGCGCGGGTCCTACGAGCAGTACTTC,CASSRRGSYEQYF
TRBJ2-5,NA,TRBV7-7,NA,TGTGCCAGCAGCCGGAGTGCTGAAATACAAGAGACCCAGTACTTC,CASSRSAEIQETQYF
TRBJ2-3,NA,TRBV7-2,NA,TGTGCCAGCAGCTTAGCGGTAGAAACTTACTCCAATTCTAGCACAGATACGCAGTATTTT,CASSLAVETYSNSSTDTQYF
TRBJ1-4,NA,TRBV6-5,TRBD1,TGTGCCAGCACCACCGGGACAGAGGCCCACAAACTGTTTTTT,CASTTGTEAHKLFF
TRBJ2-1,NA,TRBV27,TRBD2,TGTGCCAGCAGTTTAGCGGGAGTGGGGAATGAGCAGTTCTTC,CASSLAGVGNEQFF
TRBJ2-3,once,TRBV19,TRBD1,TGTGCCAGTAATTTGGGACAGGCGGCAGATACGCAGTATTTT,CASNLGQAADTQYF
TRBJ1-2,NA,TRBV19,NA,TGTGCCAGTAGCTCACCGTACCGGGGACTGACTAACTATGGCTACACCTTC,CASSSPYRGLTNYGYTF
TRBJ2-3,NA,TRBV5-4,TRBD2,TGTGCCAGCAGCACGAGGACGGGGGGGCGACTGTTAGATACGCAGTATTTT,CASSTRTGGRLLDTQYF
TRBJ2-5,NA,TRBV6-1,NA,TGTGCCAGCAGCGCCGGTGAGACCCAGTACTTC,CASSAGETQYF